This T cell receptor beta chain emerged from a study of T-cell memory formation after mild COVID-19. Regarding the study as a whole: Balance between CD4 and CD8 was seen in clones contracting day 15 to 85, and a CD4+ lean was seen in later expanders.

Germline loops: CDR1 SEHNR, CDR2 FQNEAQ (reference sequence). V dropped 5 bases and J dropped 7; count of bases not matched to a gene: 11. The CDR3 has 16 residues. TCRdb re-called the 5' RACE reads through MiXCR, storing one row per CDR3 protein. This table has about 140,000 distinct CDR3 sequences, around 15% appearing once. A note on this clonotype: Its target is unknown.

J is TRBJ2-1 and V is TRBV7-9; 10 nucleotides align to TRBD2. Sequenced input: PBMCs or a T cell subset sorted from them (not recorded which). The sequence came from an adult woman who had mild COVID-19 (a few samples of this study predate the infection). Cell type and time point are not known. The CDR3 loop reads CASSPSAGGPSNEQFF. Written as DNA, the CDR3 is TGTGCCAGCAGCCCTTCAGCGGGAGGGCCGAGTAATGAGCAGTTCTTC.